The 28 T cell receptor beta chains reported below all come from one sample, sequenced in a study of T cell responses to AZD1222 COVID-19 vaccine. Method: immunoSEQ multiplex PCR; TCRdb's copy keeps in-frame clones and lacks some. The table lists 95,000 to 150,000 clones, 85% to 95% of them singletons. This specimen consisted of peripheral blood, obtained 28 days after the second AZD1222 dose. The receptors derive from an adult who received the AZD1222 COVID-19 vaccine.

The chain links TRBV9 to TRBJ2-3, with 10 bases aligning to TRBD2. The J segment lost 5 bases and the V segment lost 3 bases, leaving 9 bases of the junction unmatched. This CDR3 contains 16 residues. The germline V gene has CDR1 SGDLS and CDR2 YYNGEE. For the CDR3, the DNA is TGTGCCAGCAGCGCCCCCCTAGCGGGAGCAGGAGATACGCAGTATTTT. This gives the protein CASSAPLAGAGDTQYF.

Only a few counts were recorded for this clone. This chain links TRBV5-1 with TRBJ2-3; 8 nucleotides match TRBD2. V lost 5 bases to trimming and J lost 6 bases; unmatched junction nucleotides: 11. CDR3 length: 15 amino acids. Germline V gene data show CDR1 as SGHRS and CDR2 as YFSETQ. CDR3 loop: CASRRLATVDDTQYF. The CDR3 coding sequence is TGCGCCAGCAGGAGACTAGCGACGGTTGATGATACGCAGTATTTT.

The chain uses TRBV3-1 (or the pseudogene TRBV3-2) and TRBJ1-1; no reliable D call. The germline V and J ends were trimmed by 0 bases and 6 bases, with 11 bases remaining between them. CDR3 length: 14 amino acids. The germline CDR1 and CDR2 sequences are LGHDT and YNNKEL (reference sequence). CDR3: CASSQEAWRPEAFF. CDR3 bases: TGTGCCAGCAGCCAAGAAGCTTGGCGGCCTGAAGCTTTCTTT.

The rearrangement joins TRBV18 to TRBJ1-1; TRBD1 matches at 7 bases. In germline, CDR1 is KGHSH, CDR2 LQKENI. The J segment lost 1 base and the V segment lost 6 bases, leaving 23 bases of the junction unmatched. This CDR3 is 20 amino acids long. CDR3 protein: CASSLYPRQGPGGPNTEAFF. The CDR3 DNA reads as TGTGCCAGCTCCCTATACCCGCGACAGGGCCCTGGGGGACCGAACACTGAAGCTTTCTTT.

The V gene is TRBV3-1 (or the pseudogene TRBV3-2), the J gene TRBJ1-1; weak D call: TRBD1 (6 bases). The CDR3 totals 13 residues. Germline V lookup: CDR1 LGHDT, CDR2 YNNKEL (reference sequence). The V and J ends lost 3 bases and 4 bases respectively, with 9 bases between them. The CDR3 here is CASSQGATTEAFF. CDR3 DNA: TGTGCCAGCAGCCAGGGGGCCACCACTGAAGCTTTCTTT.

The chain carries TRBV3-1 (or the pseudogene TRBV3-2) and TRBJ2-1; D unresolved. From germline, CDR1 is LGHDT and CDR2 YNNKEL (reference sequence). CDR3 length: 15 amino acids. Trimming removed 2 bases from V and 9 bases from J, with 17 bases in between. For the CDR3, the DNA is TGTGCCAGCAGCCAAAATCTACCCGAGTGGGCTGAGCAGTTCTTC. Its translation is CASSQNLPEWAEQFF.

The chain has TRBV30 and TRBJ2-7, with 9 bases aligning to TRBD1. The length of the CDR3 is 13 residues. The germline gives CDR1 GTSNPN, CDR2 SVGIG (reference sequence). Unmatched junction bases numbered 7, after V lost 7 bases and J lost 3 bases. The CDR3 nucleotides read TGTGCCTTGACGGGACAGGGAGGCTACGAGCAGTACTTC. It codes for CALTGQGGYEQYF.

The rearrangement joins TRBV3-1 (or the pseudogene TRBV3-2) to TRBJ1-5, with D perhaps TRBD1 (5 bases). Germline V gene sequence: CDR1 LGHDT, CDR2 YNNKEL (reference sequence). The CDR3 runs to 14 residues. V shed 3 bases and J shed 3 bases, with 9 bases lying between them. CDR3 in DNA: TGTGCCAGCAGCCAGGGACCGGACAATCAGCCCCAGCATTTT. It yields the protein CASSQGPDNQPQHF.

This clone was detected only once. This rearrangement joins TRBV15 to TRBJ1-3; no clear D gene. This CDR3 has 13 residues. CDR1 is LNHNV and CDR2 is YYDKDF in the germline V gene (reference sequence). V was trimmed by 0 bases and J by 4 bases, leaving 4 bases between them. CDR3: CATSRDRGNTIYF. Written as DNA, the CDR3 is TGTGCCACCAGCAGAGATAGGGGAAACACCATATATTTT.

J is TRBJ1-5 and V is TRBV2; 7 positions agree with TRBD1. Germline V gene lookup returns CDR1 SNHLY and CDR2 FYNNEI. V shed 5 bases, J shed 7 bases, and the junction held 8 bases outside the gene matches. The CDR3 is made up of 14 amino acids. The CDR3 nucleotides are TGTGCCAGCAGTTCCATGACAGGGTCGCAGCCCCAGCATTTT. Translation gives CASSSMTGSQPQHF. The full variable domain, completed using reference TRBV2 and TRBJ1-5, is EPEVTQTPSHQVTQMGQEVILRCVPISNHLYFYWYRQILGQKVEFLVSFYNNEISEKSEIFDDQFSVERPDGSNFTLKIRSTKLEDSAMYFCASSSMTGSQPQHFGDGTRLSIL.

This chain links TRBV30 with TRBJ1-1; no definite D call. The CDR3 spans 12 residues. Trimming stripped 0 bases from V and 7 bases from J, with 9 bases between. Germline V gene data show CDR1 as GTSNPN and CDR2 as SVGIG (reference sequence). CDR3 region: CAWSVVTLEAFF. The CDR3 DNA is TGTGCCTGGAGTGTAGTAACCCTTGAAGCTTTCTTT.

The V and J genes are TRBV5-6 and TRBJ1-2, with D perhaps TRBD1 (5 bases). CDR3 length equals 15 residues. V was trimmed by 0 bases and J by 4 bases, leaving 13 bases between them. Germline-derived CDR1 and CDR2 are SGHDT and YYEEEE. The CDR3 coding sequence is TGTGCCAGCAGCTTGGCGCGTGGGGGGATCTATGGCTACACCTTC. Translated: CASSLARGGIYGYTF.

The V gene is TRBV7-3, the J gene TRBJ2-1, with D maybe TRBD1 (6 bases). CDR3 length: 12 amino acids. The germline V gene has CDR1 SGHTA and CDR2 FQGTGA. V was pared by 5 bases and J by 6 bases, with 8 bases between. CDR3 in amino acids: CASSTDSNEQFF. Here the CDR3 DNA reads TGTGCCAGCAGCACGGACAGCAATGAGCAGTTCTTC.

The V call is TRBV19, the J call TRBJ1-1; D is possibly TRBD1 (5 bases). Trimming left V 5 bases short and J 0 bases short, with 13 bases between. CDR3 length: 15 amino acids. Germline values: CDR1 LNHDA, CDR2 SQIVND (reference sequence). The CDR3 DNA follows: TGTGCCAGTAGTTCTCTGGGACTGCTGAACACTGAAGCTTTCTTT. Translating it yields CASSSLGLLNTEAFF.

CDR3 in amino acids: CASSYHSTDTQYF. Written as DNA, the CDR3 is TGCGCCAGCAGCTACCATAGCACAGATACGCAGTATTTT. The rearrangement links TRBV5-1 to TRBJ2-3; no firm D call. Looked up from germline, CDR1 is SGHRS and CDR2 is YFSETQ. The CDR3 covers 13 residues. Trimming stripped 3 bases from V and 0 bases from J, with 5 bases between.

V usage is TRBV6-5 and J usage is TRBJ2-7; 8 nucleotides line up with TRBD2. The CDR3 contains 13 residues. The V and J ends lost 7 bases and 3 bases, in that order; junction bases with no gene match: 5. The germline CDR1 and CDR2 sequences are MNHEY and SVGAGI. The CDR3 loop reads CASTIAGNYEQYF. DNA of the CDR3: TGTGCCAGCACAATAGCGGGGAACTACGAGCAGTACTTC.

The chain links TRBV19 to TRBJ2-5; D gene ambiguous. V was trimmed by 3 bases and J by 5 bases, leaving 10 bases between them. Germline CDR1 reads LNHDA; CDR2 reads SQIVND (reference sequence). The CDR3 totals 13 residues. In DNA, the CDR3 is TGTGCCAGTAGTATTAAGGTCAGGGAGACCCAGTACTTC. It encodes CASSIKVRETQYF.

This clone was observed a single time. The rearrangement links TRBV7-2 to TRBJ1-2; TRBD1 might be the D (6 bases). Germline CDR1 SGHTA, CDR2 FQGNSA. The CDR3 sequence is 14 residues long. V was clipped by 2 bases and J by 2 bases, with 9 bases between them. CDR3 DNA sequence: TGTGCCAGCAGCTTACTGGGGGCGAACTATGGCTACACCTTC. As protein: CASSLLGANYGYTF.

J is TRBJ2-3 and V is TRBV7-9; the D call may be TRBD1 or TRBD2 (6 bases each). The germline CDR1 and CDR2 sequences are SEHNR and FQNEAQ (reference sequence). The germline V and J ends were trimmed by 7 bases and 3 bases, with 17 bases remaining between them. The length of the CDR3 is 15 residues. The CDR3 loop reads CASIRVGGQTDTQYF. CDR3 in DNA: TGTGCCAGCATCCGGGTAGGGGGGCAGACAGATACGCAGTATTTT.

A single count supports this clone. This chain joins TRBV5-1 and TRBJ2-3; possible D gene TRBD2, 6 bases. The CDR3 runs to 13 residues. Deletions cut 4 bases from V and 6 bases from J, with 12 bases between. Germline V gives CDR1 SGHRS, CDR2 YFSETQ. CDR3 sequence: CASSVEGSDTQYF. CDR3 DNA: TGCGCCAGCAGCGTGGAGGGCTCGGATACGCAGTATTTT.

This sequence joins TRBV7-8 and TRBJ2-3; D perhaps matches TRBD1 (6 bases). V lost 0 bases, J lost 5 bases, and 12 bases lay in between. Germline V gives CDR1 SGHVS, CDR2 FQNEAQ. CDR3 length: 15 residues. Written as DNA, the CDR3 is TGTGCCAGCAGCTTAGCCCCAGGGGTGGGAGATACGCAGTATTTT. This codes for CASSLAPGVGDTQYF.

The V and J genes are TRBV3-1 (or the pseudogene TRBV3-2) and TRBJ1-6, with 8 bases identical to TRBD1. CDR3 length: 14 amino acids. CDR1 and CDR2 (germline): LGHDT, YNNKEL (reference sequence). After removal of 2 bases from V and 10 bases from J, the junction contained 4 bases not matched to a gene. CDR3 sequence (DNA): TGTGCCAGCAGCCAACAGGGGGCAAGGTCACCCCTCCACTTT. Amino acid sequence: CASSQQGARSPLHF.

The chain recombines TRBV28 with TRBJ1-6; 8 nucleotides line up with TRBD1. The CDR3 contains 14 residues. The germline V gene has CDR1 MDHEN and CDR2 SYDVKM. V gave up 6 bases and J gave up 8 bases; unmatched junction bases: 6. Here the CDR3 reads CASSVPQGDSPLHF. The CDR3 coding sequence is TGTGCCAGCAGCGTTCCACAGGGGGATTCACCCCTCCACTTT.

The CDR3 coding sequence is TGTGCCAGCAGTTACTCGACGGCAAGGTTGAACACTGAAGCTTTCTTT. Translation gives CASSYSTARLNTEAFF. The V call is TRBV6-2 or TRBV6-3, the J call TRBJ1-1; D remains unclear. The germline V gene encodes CDR1 MNHEY and CDR2 SVGEGT. The CDR3 sequence is 16 residues long. V was pared by 0 bases and J by 0 bases, with 11 bases between.

The chain recombines TRBV15 with TRBJ2-1; no clear D. CDR3 length: 16 residues. In germline, CDR1 is LNHNV, CDR2 YYDKDF (reference sequence). Trimming left V 2 bases short and J 4 bases short, with 15 bases between. The CDR3 DNA reads as TGTGCCACCAGCAGATACCCCAGACACGATTACAATGAGCAGTTCTTC. Translation: CATSRYPRHDYNEQFF.

This rearrangement joins TRBV30 to TRBJ1-1, with no clear D. The CDR3 length is 15 residues. Between the trimmed V and J ends, which lost 0 bases and 6 bases, there was a span of 17 bases. CDR1 is GTSNPN and CDR2 is SVGIG in the germline V gene (reference sequence). CDR3 nucleotides: TGTGCCTGGAGTGTACCCGGCCCTGCAAGCGCTGAAGCTTTCTTT. It translates to CAWSVPGPASAEAFF.

The chain combines TRBV7-2 with TRBJ2-7; the match to TRBD2 covers 9 bases. After removal of 0 bases from V and 0 bases from J, the junction contained 3 bases not matched to a gene. The CDR3 is 16 amino acids. In germline, CDR1 is SGHTA, CDR2 FQGNSA. CDR3 residues: CASSLAWTSDSYEQYF. CDR3 sequence (DNA): TGTGCCAGCAGCTTAGCCTGGACTAGCGACTCCTACGAGCAGTACTTC.

This chain links TRBV6-5 with TRBJ2-7; 7 bases are shared with TRBD1. Unmatched junction bases numbered 1, after V lost 0 bases and J lost 2 bases. This CDR3 contains 14 residues. In germline, CDR1 is MNHEY, CDR2 SVGAGI. In nucleotides, the CDR3 is TGTGCCAGCAGTTACTCAGGGGGCCCCTACGAGCAGTACTTC. Its protein is CASSYSGGPYEQYF.